This record looks at one T cell receptor (beta chain) sequence and its context. The antigen is not known. The data originate from a study of T cell responses to AZD1222 COVID-19 vaccine. General study findings and limits: Spike-specific TCR breadth and depth both grew after two AZD1222 doses. Seropositive status at baseline applied to only five or six AZD1222 recipients. Donors skewed white British and female; clonal diversity was possibly underestimated. CD4 TCRs linked to vaccination spanned spike, dominating at 160-218 and 743-854.

CDR1 is WNHNN and CDR2 is SYGVQD in the germline V gene (reference sequence). The CDR3 is made up of 13 amino acids. Trimming shortened V by 2 bases and J by 2 bases, and 7 bases separated the two germline ends. The repertoire was sequenced with immunoSEQ multiplex PCR; TCRdb's copy has only in-frame clones and lacks some. Of fewer than 200,000 clones detected, roughly 92% appear once; the ten largest clones hold under 11%. The gene calls are TRBV10-1 and TRBJ2-7; unclear D gene. The clonotype was recovered from an adult in good health. The source was peripheral blood, collected on day 0 of AZD1222 vaccination. CDR3 loop: CASSEGRTYEQYF. The CDR3, as DNA: TGCGCCAGCAGTGAGGGCCGAACCTACGAGCAGTACTTC.